A selection of T cell receptor beta chains follows, all from one sample in a study of OX40 agonist ivuxolimab in advanced cancers. TCRdb keeps only in-frame clones here, not all; method: immunoSEQ multiplex PCR. Here the sample spans 58,000 or so clones, 83% being singletons. The material was CD4+ or CD8+ T cells sorted from blood, obtained in a trial of the OX40 agonist ivuxolimab. The origin of the receptors is an adult with an advanced solid tumor such as melanoma, head and neck, liver or kidney cancer. Both conserved end residues are part of each CDR3. The D gene is left open where the match is weak. Expanded clones get a size class; other rows say once, few or many, or leave the size out.

D,V,size,J,CDR3,DNA
TRBD1,TRBV19,.,TRBJ2-2,CASSGTGAAGTGELFF,TGTGCCAGTAGTGGGACAGGGGCAGCAGGGACCGGGGAGCTGTTTTTT
.,TRBV6-4,.,TRBJ2-3,CASSALGADTQYF,TGTGCCAGCAGTGCCCTGGGAGCAGATACGCAGTATTTT
TRBD1,TRBV7-3,.,TRBJ2-5,CASSPGTGGTQYF,TGTGCCAGCAGCCCGGGGACAGGGGGGACCCAGTACTTC
.,TRBV7-3,.,TRBJ2-3,CASSFGPVTDTQYF,TGTGCCAGCAGCTTTGGGCCGGTCACAGATACGCAGTATTTT
TRBD1,TRBV4-2,once,TRBJ1-2,CASSLDRAYGYTF,TGTGCCAGCAGCCTTGACAGGGCCTATGGCTACACCTTC
.,TRBV30,.,TRBJ2-4,CAWTPPRGAKNIQYF,TGTGCCTGGACCCCCCCCCGGGGAGCCAAAAACATTCAGTACTTC
.,TRBV7-8,.,TRBJ1-5,CASSLEQGRQPQHF,TGTGCCAGCAGCTTAGAGCAGGGGAGACAGCCCCAGCATTTT
TRBD1,TRBV6-4,few,TRBJ1-2,CASSDSTGNFYGYTF,TGTGCCAGCAGTGACTCGACAGGGAACTTTTATGGCTACACCTTC
TRBD1,TRBV7-9,few,TRBJ1-1,CASSLTGEGNTEAFF,TGTGCCAGCAGCTTGACAGGGGAGGGGAACACTGAAGCTTTCTTT
TRBD2,TRBV10-3,.,TRBJ2-2,CAIRNGPGLAGDGTGELFF,TGTGCCATCAGAAACGGCCCCGGGCTAGCGGGGGATGGGACCGGGGAGCTGTTTTTT
TRBD2,TRBV11-2,.,TRBJ2-3,CASSLDSGGRADTQYF,TGTGCCAGCAGCTTAGATAGCGGGGGGAGGGCAGATACGCAGTATTTT
.,TRBV7-9,.,TRBJ1-2,CASSLIGPRENYGYTF,TGTGCCAGCAGCTTAATCGGCCCAAGGGAGAACTATGGCTACACCTTC
.,TRBV6-6,.,TRBJ2-1,CASSYLGPIVNEQFF,TGTGCCAGCAGTTACTTAGGACCGATAGTCAATGAGCAGTTCTTC
.,TRBV4-1,.,TRBJ1-1,CASSQVGPSSAFF,TGCGCCAGCAGCCAAGTTGGACCCTCCTCAGCTTTCTTT
TRBD2,TRBV4-3,once,TRBJ2-7,CASSQNTRGAYEQYF,TGCGCCAGCAGCCAGAATACACGGGGGGCCTACGAGCAGTACTTC
.,TRBV5-6,.,TRBJ2-3,CASSLAADTQYF,TGTGCCAGCAGCTTGGCAGCAGATACGCAGTATTTT
.,TRBV7-2,.,TRBJ2-5,CASSFQGRETQYF,TGTGCCAGCAGCTTTCAGGGGCGGGAGACCCAGTACTTC
TRBD2,TRBV7-8,.,TRBJ2-7,CASSAHRVAGGLSYEQYF,TGTGCCAGCAGCGCCCACCGTGTAGCGGGGGGCCTCTCCTACGAGCAGTACTTC
.,TRBV10-3,few,TRBJ1-5,CAISGLDGPQHF,TGTGCCATCAGTGGCCTCGATGGACCCCAGCATTTT
.,TRBV6-5,.,TRBJ1-5,CASKRRVGNQPQHF,TGTGCCTCTAAGCGAAGGGTTGGCAATCAGCCCCAGCATTTT
.,TRBV18,.,TRBJ2-5,CASSPPASQETQYF,TGTGCCAGCTCACCACCGGCCTCCCAAGAGACCCAGTACTTC
.,TRBV7-6,few,TRBJ2-7,CASSLESRVLGEQYF,TGTGCCAGCAGCTTAGAATCCAGGGTTTTGGGGGAGCAGTACTTC
TRBD1,TRBV6-6,.,TRBJ1-5,CASSHGQGAGQPQHF,TGTGCCAGCAGTCACGGACAGGGGGCAGGTCAGCCCCAGCATTTT
TRBD1,TRBV7-8,.,TRBJ2-7,CASSLQGARYEQYF,TGTGCCAGCAGCTTACAGGGGGCGCGATACGAGCAGTACTTC
TRBD1,TRBV25-1,.,TRBJ2-1,CASTRTGFNEQFF,TGTGCCAGCACCAGGACAGGGTTCAATGAGCAGTTCTTC
.,TRBV27,.,TRBJ2-3,CASSLWGGGATDTQYF,TGTGCCAGCAGTTTGTGGGGCGGAGGGGCAACAGATACGCAGTATTTT
.,TRBV6-5,.,TRBJ2-7,CASRMDSDYEQYF,TGTGCCAGCAGAATGGACTCTGACTACGAGCAGTACTTC
TRBD1,TRBV6-5,.,TRBJ1-1,CASSRQGVTEAFF,TGTGCCAGCAGTCGGCAGGGGGTGACTGAAGCTTTCTTT
TRBD2,TRBV7-6,.,TRBJ2-2,CASSSRASGGNTGELFF,TGTGCCAGCAGCTCCAGGGCTAGCGGGGGTAACACCGGGGAGCTGTTTTTT